Here is one TCR beta chain with its context. Its antigen is as yet unknown. This record belongs to a study of shared clonotypes between healthy human individuals. Study-wide results and caveats: Compared with memory subsets, naive subsets generally had larger estimated richness. Generation probabilities were higher for clonotypes shared across all four sorted-subset donors than for unshared ones.

In the original processing: Junction-only sequences without quality scores came from ImmunoSEQ, so filtering differed. The repertoire was sequenced with immunoSEQ multiplex PCR; TCRdb's copy has only in-frame clones and lacks some. The DNA gave D and trimming, while V, J and clone size come from that table. The sample holds about 2.1 million clones, about 92% seen once. Naive CD8 cells lacked CD45RO, underwent positive selection for CCR7 and left out terminally differentiated effector memory CD45RA+ cells. V lost 0 bases to trimming and J lost 5 bases, with 7 bases between them. The germline CDR1 and CDR2 sequences are LGHNA and YSLEER. CDR3 size: 13 residues.

The origin of this receptor is a man aged 18 to 29 in good health. Some clones in this sample may be carry-over from other donors' samples. The chain uses TRBV4-3 and TRBJ2-5; D is possibly TRBD2 (6 bases). Specimen: naive CD8+ T cells from PBMCs. This CDR3 is CASSQERGETQYF. The CDR3 DNA follows: TGCGCCAGCAGCCAAGAACGGGGGGAGACCCAGTACTTC.